This TCR beta chain stems from a study of shared T cell receptors in the human thymus. The data were produced by immunoSEQ multiplex PCR, yet TCRdb's version contains in-frame clones alone and is incomplete. This table has about 660,000 clones, around 87% appearing once. The sample also formed part of further work on human thymus T cells. That work adds: In corrective heart surgery, resections were taken, and these provided the thymus tissue. Apparent skewing of V and J gene usage characterized both thymic and blood repertoires. Related research found strongly overlapping thymic repertoires in unrelated individuals.

Source material: thymocytes. The sequence was collected from a boy younger than two with a congenital heart defect.

CDR3 coding DNA: TGTGCCAGCAGAAGACTAGCGGGAGACCCTGACAATGAGCAGTTCTTC. Protein sequence: CASRRLAGDPDNEQFF. V usage is TRBV2 and J usage is TRBJ2-1, with 12 bases aligning to TRBD2. Looked up from germline, CDR1 is SNHLY and CDR2 is FYNNEI. This CDR3 is built from 16 residues. V was clipped by 6 bases and J by 5 bases; unmatched bases: 8.